This T cell receptor (beta chain) was sequenced during a study of STAT5B mutations in CD4+ large granular lymphocyte leukemia. A word on this clone: Antigen: not known.

This was a survey-level run. TCRdb keeps only in-frame clones here, not all; method: immunoSEQ multiplex PCR. Among some 27,000 clones listed, more than 70% were seen once. Broader study findings: TRBV06-family usage was enriched in top patient clones (8/27) versus controls (2/35).

Control samples were healthy donors' buffy coats. The CDR3 sequence is 16 residues long. V lost 0 bases to trimming and J lost 0 bases, with 9 bases between them. The germline gives CDR1 MNHEY, CDR2 SVGAGI. The TCR sequence derives from a human donor in good health. J is TRBJ1-3 and V is TRBV6-5; D is unclear. The material sequenced was CD4+ T cells from blood buffy coats. In nucleotides, the CDR3 is TGTGCCAGCAGTTACTCTTCTAGGCACTCTGGAAACACCATATATTTT. Translating gives CASSYSSRHSGNTIYF.